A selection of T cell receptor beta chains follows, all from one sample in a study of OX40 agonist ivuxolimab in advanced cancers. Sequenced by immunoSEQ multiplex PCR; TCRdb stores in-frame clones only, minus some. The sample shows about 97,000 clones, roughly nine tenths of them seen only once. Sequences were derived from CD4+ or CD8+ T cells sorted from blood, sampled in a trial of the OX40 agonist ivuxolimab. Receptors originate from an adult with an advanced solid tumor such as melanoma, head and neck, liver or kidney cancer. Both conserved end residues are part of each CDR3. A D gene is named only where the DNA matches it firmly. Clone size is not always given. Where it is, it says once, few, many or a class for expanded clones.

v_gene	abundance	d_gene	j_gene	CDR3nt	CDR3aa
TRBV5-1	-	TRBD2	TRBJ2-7	TGCGCCAGCAGCTCCGGACTAGCGGTTCGAGAGGAGCAGTACTTC	CASSSGLAVREEQYF
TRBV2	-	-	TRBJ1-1	TGTGCCAGCCGAGGCGACAGTTACACTGAAGCTTTCTTT	CASRGDSYTEAFF
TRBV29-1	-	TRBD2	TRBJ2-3	TGCAGCGTTGAAGTTAGCGGGACAGATACGCAGTATTTT	CSVEVSGTDTQYF
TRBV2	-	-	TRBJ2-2	TGTGCCAGCAGTAGGACGGGGTCCAACACCGGGGAGCTGTTTTTT	CASSRTGSNTGELFF
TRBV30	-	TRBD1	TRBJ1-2	TGTGCCTGGAGTGGAATAGGGACAGCGTATGGCTACACCTTC	CAWSGIGTAYGYTF
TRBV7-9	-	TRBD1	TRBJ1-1	TGTGCCAGCAGCATAACAGGGGGCATTGCTTTCTTT	CASSITGGIAFF
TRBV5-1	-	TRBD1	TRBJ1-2	TGCGCCAGCAGAACCGGGACAGAAACCTATGGCTACACCTTC	CASRTGTETYGYTF
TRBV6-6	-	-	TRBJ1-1	TGTGCCAGCACTCAAACGGGAGGGTCACACACTGAAGCTTTCTTT	CASTQTGGSHTEAFF
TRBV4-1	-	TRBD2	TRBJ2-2	TGCGCCAGCAGCCGGGGCGGGGGCACCGGGGAGCTGTTTTTT	CASSRGGGTGELFF
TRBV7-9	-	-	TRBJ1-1	TGTGCCAGCAAGAGGAGAGACATCCGAAAGACTACTGAAGCTTTCTTT	CASKRRDIRKTTEAFF
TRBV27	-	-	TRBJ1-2	TGTGCCAGCAGTCCATCAGGACTGACTTATGGCTACACCTTC	CASSPSGLTYGYTF
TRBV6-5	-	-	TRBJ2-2	TGTGCCAGCAGTTACTCAGGGTCCGGGGAGCTGTTTTTT	CASSYSGSGELFF
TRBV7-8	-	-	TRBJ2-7	TGTGCCAGCAGCTTAGCCCGCGGATCATCTGTATCCTACGAGCAGTACTTC	CASSLARGSSVSYEQYF
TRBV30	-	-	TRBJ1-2	TGTGCCTGGAGCGGGCGACCCGACTATGGCTACACCTTC	CAWSGRPDYGYTF
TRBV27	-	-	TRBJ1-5	TGTGCCAGCGGCCAAGGTATTCAGCCCCAGCATTTT	CASGQGIQPQHF
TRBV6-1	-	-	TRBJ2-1	TGTGCCAGCTCGTGGGACGGGGGAATCTACAATGAGCAGTTCTTC	CASSWDGGIYNEQFF
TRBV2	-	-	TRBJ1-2	TGTGCCAGCAGTCCCGGGGGAGGAGTTTATGGCTACACCTTC	CASSPGGGVYGYTF
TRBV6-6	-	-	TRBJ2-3	TGTGCCAGCAGTTACGACAGGAACACAGATACGCAGTATTTT	CASSYDRNTDTQYF
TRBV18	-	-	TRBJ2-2	TGTGCCAGCTCGGCGACTAGTTCTGCCGGGGAGCTGTTTTTT	CASSATSSAGELFF
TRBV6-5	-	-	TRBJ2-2	TGTGCCAGCTTGCGGGGCAACACCGGGGAGCTGTTTTTT	CASLRGNTGELFF
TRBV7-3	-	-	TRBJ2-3	TGTGCCAGCAGCCCGACCGCCCGGGTTCGAGATACGCAGTATTTT	CASSPTARVRDTQYF
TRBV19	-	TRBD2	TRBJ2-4	TGTGCCAGTAGTGGGGTCGGGACTAACGAAGCCAAAAACATTCAGTACTTC	CASSGVGTNEAKNIQYF
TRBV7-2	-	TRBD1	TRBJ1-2	TGTGCCAGCAGCTTAGTGGGACAGGGGGCTGGGAAGGGCTACACCTTC	CASSLVGQGAGKGYTF
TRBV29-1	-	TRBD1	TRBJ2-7	TGCAGCGCGACAGGGGGCTACGAGCAGTACTTC	CSATGGYEQYF
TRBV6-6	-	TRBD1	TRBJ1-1	TGTGCCAGCAGAGGACAGGGGGCCGGGTACGGTTTCTTT	CASRGQGAGYGFF
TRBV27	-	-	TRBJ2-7	TGTGCCAGCAGTTTAAAGATGGGAAGCGCCGCCCTACTTTACGAGCAGTACTTC	CASSLKMGSAALLYEQYF
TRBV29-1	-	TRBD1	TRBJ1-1	TGCAGCGTTCAGGGACAGGGTTCTGAAGCTTTCTTT	CSVQGQGSEAFF
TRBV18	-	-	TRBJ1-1	TGTGCCAGCTCACCAAGGCGGACCTCTGAGGTGAACACTGAAGCTTTCTTT	CASSPRRTSEVNTEAFF
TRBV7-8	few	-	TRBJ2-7	TGTGCCAGCAGCTTGGGACAACTAGGTCTCTCCTACGAGCAGTACTTC	CASSLGQLGLSYEQYF
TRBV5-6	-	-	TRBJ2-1	TGTGCCAGCAGCTTGGATCGGGGTGAGCAGTTCTTC	CASSLDRGEQFF
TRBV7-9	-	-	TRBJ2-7	TGTGCCAGCAGCTTAGGTGGGGGTTTCTCCTACGAGCAGTACTTC	CASSLGGGFSYEQYF
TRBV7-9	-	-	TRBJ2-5	TGTGCCAGCAGCTTAGAAAGCGGGCCCTGGGGGACCCAGTACTTC	CASSLESGPWGTQYF
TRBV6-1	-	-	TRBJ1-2	TGTGCCAGCAGTGACCGCGGGACGGTTAACTATGGCTACACCTTC	CASSDRGTVNYGYTF
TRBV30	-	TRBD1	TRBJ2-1	TGTGCCTGGACTCACGGGACAGGAGTCTACAATGAGCAGTTCTTC	CAWTHGTGVYNEQFF
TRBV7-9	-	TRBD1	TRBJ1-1	TGTGCCAGCAGCCTCCGGACAGGGGGGAACACTGAAGCTTTCTTT	CASSLRTGGNTEAFF
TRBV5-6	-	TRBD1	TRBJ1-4	TGTGCCAGCAGCTTCTTATCCGGACAGGCGGCTGAAAAACTGTTTTTT	CASSFLSGQAAEKLFF
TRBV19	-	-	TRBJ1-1	TGTGCCAGTAGTTTTAGAGGGGCTGAAGCTTTCTTT	CASSFRGAEAFF
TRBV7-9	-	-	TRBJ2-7	TGTGCCAGCAGCCCGTATGGCCACGAGCAGTACTTC	CASSPYGHEQYF
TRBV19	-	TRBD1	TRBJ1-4	TGTGCCAGTAGGACTCGGACAGGGGTGAATGAAAAACTGTTTTTT	CASRTRTGVNEKLFF
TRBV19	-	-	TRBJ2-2	TGTGCCGTTCAGGGCGTTACCGGGGAGCTGTTTTTT	CAVQGVTGELFF
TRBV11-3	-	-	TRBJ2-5	TGTGCCAGCAGCTTAGGGGAGTTAGAGACCCAGTACTTC	CASSLGELETQYF
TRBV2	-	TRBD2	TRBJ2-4	TGTGCCAGCAGTGATGTTACTAGCGGGACTCTCAACATTCAGTACTTC	CASSDVTSGTLNIQYF
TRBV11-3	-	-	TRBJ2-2	TGTGCCAGCAGCTTAGTTGCCCTAAGAGGCGGGGAGCTGTTTTTT	CASSLVALRGGELFF